This is a list of T cell receptor beta chains from one sample in a study of blood T cell repertoires in COVID-19. Clones were sequenced by immunoSEQ multiplex PCR, and TCRdb holds only the in-frame ones, with some missing. The top ten hold 4.5% to 6% of the sample, which has about 58,000 clones, 78% seen once. Specimen: peripheral blood. These receptors originate from a human donor in a cohort sampled during active COVID-19. CDR3s include the opening cysteine and the closing phenylalanine or tryptophan. The D gene is left open where the match is weak. Rows give clone size only sometimes, using once, few, many, or a class for an expanded clone.

TRBJ1-6 | - | once | TRBV9 | CASSTGHSYNSPLHF | TGTGCCAGCAGCACAGGGCACTCCTATAATTCACCCCTCCACTTT
TRBJ2-1 | TRBD2 | - | TRBV4-2 | CASSQDLGLAGASYNEQFF | TGTGCCAGCAGCCAAGATCTGGGACTAGCGGGGGCCTCCTACAATGAGCAGTTCTTC
TRBJ2-3 | TRBD2 | - | TRBV6-2/TRBV6-3 | CASSETSGRPSTDTQYF | TGTGCCAGCAGTGAGACTAGCGGGAGGCCTTCCACAGATACGCAGTATTTT
TRBJ2-5 | - | - | TRBV5-4 | CASSIPTSQETQYF | TGTGCCAGCAGCATCCCGACTAGCCAAGAGACCCAGTACTTC
TRBJ2-7 | - | few | TRBV4-2 | CASSQGTYEQYF | TGTGCCAGCAGCCAAGGTACCTACGAGCAGTACTTC
TRBJ2-7 | TRBD2 | - | TRBV30 | CAWSFSGGAYEQYF | TGTGCCTGGAGTTTTAGCGGGGGGGCCTACGAGCAGTACTTC
TRBJ2-1 | TRBD2 | - | TRBV12-3/TRBV12-4 | CASSPSGSTFF | TGTGCCAGCAGCCCTAGCGGGTCTACGTTCTTC
TRBJ2-7 | TRBD2 | - | TRBV7-8 | CASSVSGGTNYEQYF | TGTGCCAGCAGCGTTAGCGGGGGGACGAACTACGAGCAGTACTTC
TRBJ1-4 | - | - | TRBV29-1 | CSARRNQAANEKLFF | TGCAGCGCCCGACGGAATCAAGCGGCTAATGAAAAACTGTTTTTT
TRBJ2-1 | TRBD1 | - | TRBV7-9 | CASSSGQGNWNEQFF | TGTGCCAGCAGCTCGGGACAGGGGAATTGGAATGAGCAGTTCTTC
TRBJ2-7 | - | few | TRBV5-5 | CASSGTHGQSYEQYF | TGTGCCAGCAGCGGAACACACGGACAGTCCTACGAGCAGTACTTC
TRBJ1-1 | TRBD1 | - | TRBV6-5 | CASSYSRQGNEAFF | TGTGCCAGCAGTTACTCGAGACAGGGTAATGAAGCTTTCTTT
TRBJ2-2 | - | - | TRBV20-1 | CSASSRNTGELFF | TGCAGTGCTAGTTCGCGGAACACCGGGGAGCTGTTTTTT
TRBJ2-7 | TRBD1 | - | TRBV3-1/TRBV3-2 | CASSRQGVGEQYF | TGTGCCAGCAGCCGACAGGGGGTCGGCGAGCAGTACTTC
TRBJ1-1 | TRBD1 | - | TRBV28 | CASILLAGTGRTEAFF | TGTGCCAGCATCCTTCTTGCCGGGACAGGGCGGACTGAAGCTTTCTTT
TRBJ2-7 | - | - | TRBV5-4 | CASSSNYEQYF | TGTGCCAGCAGCTCCAACTACGAGCAGTACTTC
TRBJ2-7 | TRBD1 | - | TRBV5-1 | CASQTGTGDYEQYF | TGCGCCAGTCAAACCGGGACAGGGGATTACGAGCAGTACTTC
TRBJ2-7 | TRBD2 | few | TRBV12-3/TRBV12-4 | CAVASGSGYEQYF | TGTGCCGTAGCTAGCGGGAGTGGGTACGAGCAGTACTTC
TRBJ2-2 | - | - | TRBV4-3 | CASSQDSGAGTGELFF | TGCGCCAGCAGCCAAGATTCAGGGGCGGGCACCGGGGAGCTGTTTTTT
TRBJ2-7 | - | once | TRBV28 | CASSFGAGPYEQYF | TGTGCCAGCAGTTTCGGGGCGGGACCCTACGAGCAGTACTTC
TRBJ2-5 | - | - | TRBV14 | CASSQEREVGHPQETQYF | TGTGCCAGCAGCCAAGAAAGAGAGGTCGGTCACCCTCAAGAGACCCAGTACTTC
TRBJ1-6 | TRBD1 | - | TRBV30 | CAWSRGQAHSPLHF | TGTGCCTGGAGCCGAGGACAGGCTCATTCACCCCTCCACTTT
TRBJ1-2 | - | - | TRBV11-2 | CASSYRRARGYGYTF | TGTGCCAGCAGTTACCGACGAGCTCGGGGCTATGGCTACACCTTC
TRBJ2-1 | TRBD2 | - | TRBV14 | CASSQEGRGLASPFF | TGTGCCAGCAGCCAAGAAGGTCGGGGACTAGCTTCGCCGTTCTTC
TRBJ2-7 | - | - | TRBV2 | CASSETLWQAHEQYF | TGTGCCAGCAGTGAAACCTTATGGCAGGCCCACGAGCAGTACTTC
TRBJ2-7 | - | - | TRBV30 | CAWSVPWGQGSYEQYF | TGTGCCTGGAGTGTACCGTGGGGGCAGGGGTCGTACGAGCAGTACTTC
TRBJ2-7 | - | - | TRBV6-5 | CASSRGSYEQYF | TGTGCCAGCAGTCGAGGGTCCTACGAGCAGTACTTC
TRBJ1-1 | TRBD1 | - | TRBV28 | CASSFHRGGTEAFF | TGTGCCAGCAGTTTCCACAGGGGCGGCACTGAAGCTTTCTTT
TRBJ1-2 | - | - | TRBV4-1 | CASSRTAPGDGYTF | TGCGCCAGCAGCCGGACCGCCCCGGGGGATGGCTACACCTTC